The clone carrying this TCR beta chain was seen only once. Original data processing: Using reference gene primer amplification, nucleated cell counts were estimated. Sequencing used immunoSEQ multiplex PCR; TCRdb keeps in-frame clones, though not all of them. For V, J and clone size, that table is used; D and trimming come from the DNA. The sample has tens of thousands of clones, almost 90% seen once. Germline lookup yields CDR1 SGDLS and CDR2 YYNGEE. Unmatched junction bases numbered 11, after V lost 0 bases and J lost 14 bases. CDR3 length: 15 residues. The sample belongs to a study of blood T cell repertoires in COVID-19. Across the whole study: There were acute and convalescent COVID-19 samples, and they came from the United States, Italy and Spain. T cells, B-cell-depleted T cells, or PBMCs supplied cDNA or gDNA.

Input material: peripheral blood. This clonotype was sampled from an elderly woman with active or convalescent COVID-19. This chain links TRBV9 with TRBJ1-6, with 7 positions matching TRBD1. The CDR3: CASSVAPGQQNTLHF. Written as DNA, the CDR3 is TGTGCCAGCAGCGTAGCTCCGGGACAGCAAAACACCCTCCACTTT.